This T cell receptor (beta chain) was recorded in a study of OX40 agonist ivuxolimab in advanced cancers. Looking at the study overall: The dose-escalation cohort was just under 85% male, with a mean age of around 60 years, ranging roughly 20 to 80.

Some clones are missing from TCRdb's copy, which holds only in-frame ones; the method was immunoSEQ multiplex PCR. The data contain fewer than 100,000 clones, approximately 92% of them seen just once; the ten biggest clones take up less than 0.2%. The study sampled blood at baseline, cycle 4 day 1, and cycle 7 day 1. This clone appeared once. The antigen is undetermined. Study-wide results and caveats: On average, CD8+ T cells had more expanded clones than CD4+. Dose levels from 0.1 to 3.0 mg/kg saw CD4+ and CD8+ blood T cells expand clonally by week 6.

Trimming removed 0 bases from V and 4 bases from J, with 12 bases in between. This CDR3 comprises 15 residues. Germline values: CDR1 MNHEY, CDR2 SVGAGI. This specimen was CD4+ or CD8+ T cells sorted from blood, taken in a trial of the OX40 agonist ivuxolimab. The J gene is TRBJ1-1, the V gene TRBV6-5, with D perhaps matching TRBD1 (5 bases). This clonotype originated in an adult with an advanced solid tumor such as melanoma, head and neck, liver or kidney cancer. CDR3 DNA sequence: TGTGCCAGCAGTTACTCGGCCCAGGGTTCCACTGAAGCTTTCTTT. This translates into CASSYSAQGSTEAFF.